This T cell receptor (beta chain) is drawn from a study of cytomegalovirus exposure and HLA in healthy donors. Primers for the PCR totalled 60 Vbeta and 13 Jbeta. Measured with immunoSEQ multiplex PCR; TCRdb has only the in-frame clones, and not every one. The sample gives 300,000 or so clones, roughly 86% of which show up once; about 2% is in the top ten. Per germline, CDR1 SGHVS and CDR2 FNYEAQ. V lost 5 bases and J lost 1; bases outside the gene matches: 16. The CDR3 is 18 amino acids. This TCR was recovered from a woman in her forties in good health and CMV-seropositive. The rearrangement uses TRBV7-6 and TRBJ2-5; TRBD1 matches 7 bases. Sequencing input: PBMCs. The CDR3 protein is CASSQNLAGGLVQETQYF. The CDR3 nucleotides are TGTGCCAGCAGCCAAAATCTCGCAGGGGGATTAGTCCAAGAGACCCAGTACTTC.